Listed below are T cell receptor beta chains from one sample, sequenced in a study of CD8+ T cells in alopecia areata. Here immunoSEQ multiplex PCR was the method, and the copy in TCRdb shows in-frame clones only, minus some. The sample shows some 130,000 clones, nearly 55% of them seen only once. The source was CD8+ T cells sorted from blood, collected at week 4, from a patient treated with tofacitinib. The receptors were gathered from a human donor with alopecia areata. Each CDR3 is given with its conserved first and last residue. D genes are given only for firm matches. Some rows mark clone size as missing; the rest say once, few, many or name a class of expanded clone.

v_call	d_call	clone_size	j_call	cdr3_nt	cdr3_aa
TRBV7-2	TRBD1	.	TRBJ2-4	TGTGCCAGCAGCCGCCTCACAGGGGGCGCCGGGAACATTCAGTACTTC	CASSRLTGGAGNIQYF
TRBV14	.	.	TRBJ2-7	TGTGCCAGCAGCCAGGAAGACCCGGGGAGACCCTACGAGCAGTACTTC	CASSQEDPGRPYEQYF
TRBV7-2	TRBD1	.	TRBJ2-1	TGTGCCAGCAGGCACCCGGGACAGGGGAATGAGCAGTTCTTC	CASRHPGQGNEQFF
TRBV5-6	TRBD1	.	TRBJ2-7	TGTGCCAGCAGCATCGGACAGGACTACGAGCAGTACTTC	CASSIGQDYEQYF
TRBV4-1	.	.	TRBJ2-1	TGCGCCAGCAGCCAAGGGGAGGGGGGGAATGAGCAGTTCTTC	CASSQGEGGNEQFF
TRBV5-6	.	few	TRBJ1-2	TGTGCCAGCAGCTTGGAGACTCGGATTTCTACCTTC	CASSLETRISTF
TRBV30	TRBD1	.	TRBJ1-1	TGTGCCTGGAGTGTACAGGGGGCAGCTGAAGCTTTCTTT	CAWSVQGAAEAFF
TRBV29-1	.	.	TRBJ1-1	TGCAGCGCCGGGGGGGACACTGAAGCTTTCTTT	CSAGGDTEAFF
TRBV5-6	.	.	TRBJ2-7	TGTGCCAGCAGCTTAGAAGGGGACGAGCAGTACTTC	CASSLEGDEQYF
TRBV30	.	.	TRBJ1-6	TGTGCCTGGAGTGTACGAGGGTTAGGTTCACCCCTCCACTTT	CAWSVRGLGSPLHF
TRBV13	.	few	TRBJ2-2	TGTGCCAGCAGCTTCAGCCGACCGAAGACCGGGGAGCTGTTTTTT	CASSFSRPKTGELFF
TRBV30	.	.	TRBJ1-1	TGTGCCTGGAGTGTAAGGCAGCAGAACACTGAAGCTTTCTTT	CAWSVRQQNTEAFF
TRBV7-9	.	few	TRBJ1-1	TGTGCCAGCAGGAACCCGTTGAACACTGAAGCTTTCTTT	CASRNPLNTEAFF
TRBV29-1	TRBD1	.	TRBJ1-1	TGCAGCGTGCCCTCGCAGGGGGCGGGATCGGTGAACACTGAAGCTTTCTTT	CSVPSQGAGSVNTEAFF
TRBV7-9	.	.	TRBJ2-6	TGTGCCAGCAGCTTAAGCTTCGGGGCTGGGGCCAACGTCCTGACTTTC	CASSLSFGAGANVLTF
TRBV4-2	.	.	TRBJ1-1	TGTGCCAGCAGCCAAGAATCAGGTGCAAAGACTGAAGCTTTCTTT	CASSQESGAKTEAFF
TRBV7-9	.	.	TRBJ1-2	TGTGCCAGCAGCTTAGGGGATGGCTACACCTTC	CASSLGDGYTF
TRBV4-1	.	few	TRBJ1-1	TGCGCCAGCAGCCAAGATCCGGCGGGGGGCATGACTGAAGCTTTCTTT	CASSQDPAGGMTEAFF
TRBV5-6	.	.	TRBJ2-7	TGTGCCAGCAGCTCGGGATCCAGCGTTGCAGAGCAGTACTTC	CASSSGSSVAEQYF
TRBV6-5	TRBD2	.	TRBJ2-3	TGTGCCAGCAGTTACTTCAGCGGGGACACAGATACGCAGTATTTT	CASSYFSGDTDTQYF
TRBV9	.	once	TRBJ1-2	TGTGCCAGCAGCATTCAAAGGGAGGAATCCATGTATGGCTACACCTTC	CASSIQREESMYGYTF
TRBV7-9	TRBD2	once	TRBJ2-7	TGTGCCAGCAGCTGGACTAGTACCCACGAGCAGTACTTC	CASSWTSTHEQYF
TRBV2	.	.	TRBJ2-5	TGTGCCAGCAGGGACCATTGGGGGGAAGAGACCCAGTACTTC	CASRDHWGEETQYF
TRBV27	TRBD2	.	TRBJ2-1	TGTGCCAGCAGTTTGGCTCCGGGGGGGCTTAATGAGCAGTTCTTC	CASSLAPGGLNEQFF
TRBV29-1	.	few	TRBJ1-2	TGCAGCGTTGAAGATATTTCTCGGGACACCTTC	CSVEDISRDTF
TRBV7-9	.	few	TRBJ1-1	TGTGCCAGCAGCTTCGGGGACACTGAAGCTTTCTTT	CASSFGDTEAFF
TRBV6-5	.	.	TRBJ2-5	TGTGCCAGCACCAGAAATCAGGGGTACGAGACCCAGTACTTC	CASTRNQGYETQYF
TRBV2	TRBD1	.	TRBJ1-5	TGTGCCAGCAGCCTAGCCGGGACAGGGGGCGAGCCCCAGCATTTT	CASSLAGTGGEPQHF
TRBV20-1	.	few	TRBJ2-3	TGCAGTGCCACGAACGGTACGCAGTATTTT	CSATNGTQYF
TRBV15	.	.	TRBJ2-3	TGTGCCACCAGCAGAGACTTGGGTGTGAGCGGAACCACAGATACGCAGTATTTT	CATSRDLGVSGTTDTQYF
TRBV15	TRBD2	few	TRBJ2-1	TGTGCCACCAGCAGAGATTGGGAGACTAGCCGCTCCTATGAGCAGTTCTTC	CATSRDWETSRSYEQFF
TRBV7-9	.	.	TRBJ2-3	TGTGCCAGCAGCCCACTAGTGAGCACAGATACGCAGTATTTT	CASSPLVSTDTQYF
TRBV13	.	.	TRBJ1-1	TGTGCCAGCAGCGGAACCACAGGGAGCACTGAAGCTTTCTTT	CASSGTTGSTEAFF
TRBV29-1	.	.	TRBJ1-2	TGCAGCGTTGACATCAGGGAATCACATCCTAACTATGGCTACACCTTC	CSVDIRESHPNYGYTF
TRBV11-2	.	.	TRBJ2-1	TGTGCCAGCAGCTTCCTACCGGATGAGCAGTTCTTC	CASSFLPDEQFF
TRBV4-2	.	.	TRBJ1-2	TGTGCCAGCAGCCAAGTCGAGGGTAGGGGCTACACCTTC	CASSQVEGRGYTF
TRBV29-1	TRBD1	.	TRBJ2-4	TGCAGCGTTCTTCGGACAGGGACGGACATTCAGTACTTC	CSVLRTGTDIQYF
TRBV7-8	.	once	TRBJ2-1	TGTGCCAGCAGCGTAGATGCAGGAGCGGATCCCTACAATGAGCAGTTCTTC	CASSVDAGADPYNEQFF
TRBV29-1	.	.	TRBJ1-1	TGCAGCGTTGTAGGCCCGAACACTGAAGCTTTCTTT	CSVVGPNTEAFF
TRBV30	.	.	TRBJ1-6	TGTGCCTGGAAACAGGGTTATAATTCACCCCTCCACTTT	CAWKQGYNSPLHF
TRBV7-9	.	few	TRBJ1-2	TGTGCCAGCAGCTTAGGTCCGGCAGGGGTCCAAATCTATGGCTACACCTTC	CASSLGPAGVQIYGYTF